This paragraph reports one T cell receptor (beta chain). The data stem from a study of OX40 agonist ivuxolimab in advanced cancers. Repertoires were generated with immunoSEQ multiplex PCR, while TCRdb's copy carries only in-frame clones and drops some. Of under 85,000 clones detected, around 83% appear once; the ten largest clones hold roughly 7.3%. The germline gives CDR1 SGHRS, CDR2 YFSETQ. The CDR3 extends over 14 amino acids. The ends were cut back, 4 bases at V and 4 bases at J, with 9 bases in the middle. The sample here was CD4+ or CD8+ T cells sorted from blood, taken in a trial of the OX40 agonist ivuxolimab. The genes are TRBV5-1 and TRBJ2-6; D gene uncertain. The clonotype comes from an adult with an advanced solid tumor such as melanoma, head and neck, liver or kidney cancer. In DNA form, the CDR3 reads TGCGCCAGCAGCCCCTTGGCCGGGGCCAACGTCCTGACTTTC. Its translation: CASSPLAGANVLTF.